This T cell receptor beta chain was observed in a study of T-cell reconstitution after alpha-beta-depleted transplantation in children. Details on this clonotype: Its antigen is not known.

Overall study results and limits: Newly made T cells mostly supplied T-cell counts and diversity one year after transplant. Surviving recipient cells, namely T cells and thymic progenitors, were the source of high day-60 TCRbeta diversity in some patients.

As it was prepared, the TCRbeta library received unique molecular identifiers. MiXCR, run by TCRdb on the PCR reads, gives a single entry per CDR3 protein. Among 530,000 or so distinct CDR3 sequences listed, around 27% were seen once. CDR1 SGHRS and CDR2 YFSETQ come from the germline V gene. V shed 0 bases and J 8 bases; nucleotides not matched to a gene: 7. The CDR3 contains 15 residues. This clonotype was sampled from a boy younger than two with Wiskott-Aldrich syndrome, due to receive a stem cell transplant. The sequenced sample was PBMCs, obtained before TCRalphabeta/CD19-depleted stem cell transplant. This rearrangement joins TRBV5-1 to TRBJ2-1; 8 bases fit TRBD2. DNA for the CDR3: TGCGCCAGCAGCTTGGGAGCGGGAGTACCGGATGAGCAGTTCTTC. As protein: CASSLGAGVPDEQFF. Full variable domain (outside the CDR3, taken from reference TRBV5-1 and TRBJ2-1): KAGVTQTPRYLIKTRGQQVTLSCSPISGHRSVSWYQQTPGQGLQFLFEYFSETQRNKGNFPGRFSGRQFSNSRSEMNVSTLELGDSALYLCASSLGAGVPDEQFFGPGTRLTVL.